The T cell receptor (beta chain) under discussion was sequenced for a study of shared clonotypes between healthy human individuals. Study observations and caveats: Represented diversity, genetic and exposure-history alike, was limited by few donors.

With regard to this clone: Its cognate antigen is unknown.

Original handling: ImmunoSEQ yielded junction-only sequences lacking quality scores, so filtering differed. Profiling relied on immunoSEQ multiplex PCR, and the TCRdb table lists in-frame clones only, not all of them. V and J calls and clone size are given by that table; D and trimming were obtained from the DNA. The table records about 2.2 million clones, about 93% of them present only once. CDR1 and CDR2 (germline): MGHRA, YSYEKL. V was clipped by 1 base and J by 8 bases, with 17 bases between them. This CDR3 comprises 15 residues. The naive CD8 population came from CD45RO-negative cells selected for CCR7, without terminally differentiated effector memory CD45RA+ cells.

The chain is built from TRBV4-1 and TRBJ1-2; D gene uncertain. Material: naive CD8+ T cells from PBMCs. This sequence was found in a man younger than 30 in good health. Some clones in this sample may be carry-over from other donors' samples. The CDR3 nucleotides are TGCGCCAGCAGCCAAGGATTCCCAGGCGCCGGGGGCTACACCTTC. Translated: CASSQGFPGAGGYTF.